This T cell receptor beta chain came from a study of chemoradiotherapy in HPV16-positive cancers. Study results and limitations: HPV-specific T cells were functionally defined from only a couple of HPV16-positive patients. HPV-responsive T-cell expansion during chemoradiotherapy was linked to improved recurrence-free survival in HPV16-positive patients.

Germline CDR1 reads LGHNA; CDR2 reads YNFKEQ. The CDR3 is 21 residues long. V dropped 0 bases and J dropped 4; count of bases not matched to a gene: 21. Clones were read by immunoSEQ multiplex PCR, and TCRdb kept only the in-frame ones, dropping some. Among 5,000 to 7,000 clones listed, approximately 73% were seen once. With regard to this clone: The antigen is undetermined.

This sample was taken from a patient who underwent chemoradiotherapy. The chain employs TRBV4-2 and TRBJ2-3; TRBD2 matches at 8 bases. This TCR was sampled from a human donor with HPV-associated anogenital cancer. The CDR3 is CASSQDGPWSGGDTISDTQYF. CDR3 sequence (DNA): TGTGCCAGCAGCCAAGATGGCCCATGGAGCGGGGGAGACACCATTTCAGATACGCAGTATTTT.